This T cell receptor beta chain was obtained from a study of cytomegalovirus exposure and HLA in healthy donors. Across the study: An earlier analysis found fewer than 120 million unique TCR beta sequences from 200 million or so T cells.

The CDR3 runs to 14 residues. Vbeta (60) and Jbeta (13) primers were used in the PCR. TCRdb keeps only in-frame clones here, not all; method: immunoSEQ multiplex PCR. The sample totals 65,000 to 80,000 clones. Findings and limits, study-wide: Earlier analysis looked at TCR beta V segments, and most were productive about 87% or about 30% of the time. Some V segments, including TRBV6-2 and TRBV6-3, were excluded as indistinguishable. Reports described diagnosis of cytomegalovirus status by the classifier as highly specific and sensitive.

To note about this clone: No antigen is known for it.

The V and J genes are TRBV21-1 and TRBJ1-4. TRBV21-1 is described as a pseudogene. The sequence derives from a man aged 25-45 years in good health and CMV-seronegative. Input material: PBMCs. CDR3 coding DNA: TGTGCCACCCTCCAGGTCGATCGAGGGGAAAAACTGTTTTTT. Protein: CATLQVDRGEKLFF.